The source of this T cell receptor (beta chain) is a study of cytomegalovirus exposure and HLA in healthy donors. This clone occurred a few times. Researchers ran the PCR with 60 Vbeta and 13 Jbeta primers. Method: immunoSEQ multiplex PCR; TCRdb's copy keeps in-frame clones and lacks some. Here the sample spans 90,000 to 150,000 clones, 6.5% to 9.5% being singletons. Per germline, CDR1 MNHEY and CDR2 SMNVEV (reference sequence). The length of the CDR3 is 14 residues. The germline V and J ends were trimmed by 5 bases and 3 bases, with 11 bases remaining between them. The chain employs TRBV27 and TRBJ1-5, with D hard to call. Sequencing was carried out using PBMCs. This clonotype was sampled from a woman aged 40-49 years in good health and CMV-seropositive. The CDR3 protein is CASSINSHNQPQHF. The CDR3 bases are TGTGCCAGCAGTATCAACAGTCACAATCAGCCCCAGCATTTT.